The entry below gives a single T cell receptor beta chain sequence along with its context. The antigen is unknown. The germline V gene encodes CDR1 MDHEN and CDR2 SYDVKM. With V trimmed by 3 bases and J by 3 bases, 0 bases remained unmatched. The CDR3 is 13 residues long. The assay was immunoSEQ multiplex PCR, and TCRdb's table has in-frame clones only and misses some. The repertoire holds under 1 million clones, with around 93% as singletons. This entry is derived from a study of shared clonotypes between healthy human individuals. On the study more broadly: Every donor yielded three CD4 naive, three CD4 memory, two CD8 naive and one CD8 memory plate. Whole-study findings and limits: Generation of non-shared clonotypes was less probable than generation of clonotypes shared by all four donors. Incompleteness in sorted-subset sequencing, despite large depth, was shown by rarefaction.

The naive CD8 fraction comprised CD45RO-negative cells positively selected for CCR7 and excluded terminally differentiated effector memory CD45RA+ cells. Every donor was a Caucasian adult from Nashville, Tennessee. J is TRBJ2-5 and V is TRBV28, with TRBD1 matching over 8 bases. The receptor's source is a man aged 25 to 45 in good health. Sequencing was performed on naive CD8+ T cells sorted from blood. The CDR3 loop is CASSLDREETQYF. The DNA for the CDR3 is TGTGCCAGCAGTTTGGACAGGGAAGAGACCCAGTACTTC.